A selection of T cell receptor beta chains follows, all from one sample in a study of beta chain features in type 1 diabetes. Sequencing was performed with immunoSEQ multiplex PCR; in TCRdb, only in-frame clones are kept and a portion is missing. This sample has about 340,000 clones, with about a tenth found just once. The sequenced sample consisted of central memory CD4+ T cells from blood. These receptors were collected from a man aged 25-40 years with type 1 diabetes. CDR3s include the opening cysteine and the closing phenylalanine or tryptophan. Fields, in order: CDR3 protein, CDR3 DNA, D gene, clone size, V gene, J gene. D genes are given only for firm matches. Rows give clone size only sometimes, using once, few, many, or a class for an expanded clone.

CDR3: CASSLQGSEQFF
DNA: TGTGCCAGCAGCCTCCAGGGGAGTGAGCAGTTCTTC
D: -
size: -
V: TRBV7-2
J: TRBJ2-1

CDR3: CASSLSGLSYNEQFF
DNA: TGTGCCAGCAGCTTATCGGGGCTCTCCTACAATGAGCAGTTCTTC
D: -
size: -
V: TRBV7-2
J: TRBJ2-1

CDR3: CAWGREYTGLAGLTDTQYF
DNA: TGTGCCTGGGGAAGGGAGTATACTGGACTAGCGGGCCTCACAGATACGCAGTATTTT
D: TRBD2
size: -
V: TRBV30
J: TRBJ2-3

CDR3: CASSQGTGAEETQYF
DNA: TGTGCCAGCAGCCAAGGAACAGGGGCGGAGGAGACCCAGTACTTC
D: TRBD1
size: few
V: TRBV7-9
J: TRBJ2-5

CDR3: CAIRGLVQETQYF
DNA: TGTGCCATCAGGGGACTAGTACAAGAGACCCAGTACTTC
D: TRBD2
size: -
V: TRBV10-3
J: TRBJ2-5

CDR3: CASSSQQGTEAFF
DNA: TGTGCCAGCAGCTCGCAACAGGGAACTGAAGCTTTCTTT
D: -
size: many
V: TRBV7-9
J: TRBJ1-1

CDR3: CASLRLAMDEQYF
DNA: TGTGCCAGCCTGCGACTAGCGATGGACGAGCAGTACTTC
D: TRBD2
size: few
V: TRBV2
J: TRBJ2-7

CDR3: CASSERGGAGETQYF
DNA: TGTGCCAGCAGTGAACGCGGGGGGGCTGGAGAGACCCAGTACTTC
D: TRBD2
size: -
V: TRBV6-1
J: TRBJ2-5

CDR3: CASSPSMGQGLSGANVLTF
DNA: TGTGCCAGCTCACCCTCGATGGGACAGGGACTCTCTGGGGCCAACGTCCTGACTTTC
D: TRBD1
size: few
V: TRBV18
J: TRBJ2-6

CDR3: CASSSTSGTGYNSPLHF
DNA: TGTGCCAGCAGTTCGACCTCCGGGACAGGGTATAATTCACCCCTCCACTTT
D: TRBD1
size: -
V: TRBV27
J: TRBJ1-6

CDR3: CASGPDREQYF
DNA: TGTGCCAGCGGACCGGACAGGGAGCAGTACTTC
D: TRBD1
size: many
V: TRBV7-2
J: TRBJ2-7

CDR3: CASSPRGNTEAFF
DNA: TGTGCCAGCAGTCCCAGGGGGAACACTGAAGCTTTCTTT
D: -
size: few
V: TRBV7-9
J: TRBJ1-1

CDR3: CASSFLGPTYEQYF
DNA: TGTGCCAGCAGCTTCTTAGGTCCCACCTACGAGCAGTACTTC
D: -
size: -
V: TRBV7-9
J: TRBJ2-7

CDR3: CASSLGGRPYEQYF
DNA: TGTGCCAGCAGCTTAGGGGGGAGACCCTACGAGCAGTACTTC
D: -
size: few
V: TRBV7-2
J: TRBJ2-7

CDR3: CATSRENFEAFF
DNA: TGTGCCACCAGCAGAGAGAATTTTGAAGCTTTCTTT
D: -
size: -
V: TRBV15
J: TRBJ1-1

CDR3: CASSPFGASNGYTF
DNA: TGTGCCAGCAGCCCCTTCGGGGCCTCTAATGGCTACACCTTC
D: -
size: -
V: TRBV7-2
J: TRBJ1-2

CDR3: CASSDRSGNSPLHF
DNA: TGTGCCAGCAGCGACAGGTCGGGTAATTCACCCCTCCACTTT
D: -
size: -
V: TRBV6-5
J: TRBJ1-6

CDR3: CAIIPGQRSGYEQYF
DNA: TGTGCCATAATCCCGGGACAGAGGTCTGGATACGAGCAGTACTTC
D: TRBD1
size: few
V: TRBV19
J: TRBJ2-7

CDR3: CATSRDPQETQYF
DNA: TGTGCCACCAGCAGAGATCCTCAGGAGACCCAGTACTTC
D: -
size: few
V: TRBV15
J: TRBJ2-5

CDR3: CASSPILGYEQYF
DNA: TGTGCCAGCTCACCCATTCTAGGATACGAGCAGTACTTC
D: -
size: few
V: TRBV18
J: TRBJ2-7

CDR3: CASSTGPGNTIYF
DNA: TGTGCCAGCAGCACGGGACCCGGAAACACCATATATTTT
D: -
size: few
V: TRBV7-7
J: TRBJ1-3

CDR3: CASSKEGGEKQETQYF
DNA: TGTGCCAGCAGCAAAGAGGGGGGCGAGAAACAAGAGACCCAGTACTTC
D: -
size: few
V: TRBV21-1
J: TRBJ2-5

CDR3: CAISRGQGDEQFF
DNA: TGTGCCATCAGCCGGGGCCAAGGGGATGAGCAGTTCTTC
D: -
size: few
V: TRBV10-3
J: TRBJ2-1

CDR3: CASLPGLAAHEQYF
DNA: TGTGCCAGTCTCCCAGGACTAGCGGCCCACGAGCAGTACTTC
D: TRBD2
size: -
V: TRBV7-2
J: TRBJ2-7